This TCR beta chain was identified in a study of T cells after yellow fever vaccination. Study information: Fractions containing few cells were prepared with SMART-Seq v4 Ultra Low Input.

This clonotype was seen more than once but under ten times. Trimming stripped 0 bases from V and 6 bases from J, with 28 bases between. The CDR3 is made up of 20 amino acids. CDR1 SGHRS and CDR2 YFSETQ come from the germline V gene. Template switching with 5'RACE generated the TCR cDNA and added a universal primer site and UMIs. TCRdb reprocessed the 5' RACE reads via MiXCR and lists one record per CDR3 protein. The data show about 94,000 distinct CDR3 sequences, about 8.4% seen once. Study observations and caveats: Researchers noted that a small share of clonotypes showed up in both CD4 and CD8 compartments. Within FACS-sorted repertoires, abundant clonotypes contaminating from the bulk population could be present.

The sequence came from a man between 18 and 29 years old who received the YFV17D yellow fever vaccine. Specimen: CD8+ T cells not binding an NS4B(214-222) dextramer, sorted from PBMCs, collected more than 14 days after the first yellow fever vaccination. This chain connects TRBV5-1 to TRBJ2-1; D is perhaps TRBD1 (5 bases). The CDR3 region is CASSLDSRQRMDTLLNEQFF. CDR3 bases: TGCGCCAGCAGCTTGGATAGTAGGCAGAGGATGGACACCCTACTCAATGAGCAGTTCTTC.